This T cell receptor beta chain comes out of a study of CD8 T cells in ankylosing spondylitis. In regard to this clonotype: The antigen remains undetermined.

This CDR3 is 16 amino acids long. Germline V gene data show CDR1 as SGDLS and CDR2 as YYNGEE. The V and J ends lost 4 bases and 5 bases, in that order; junction bases with no gene match: 11. TCRdb re-derived calls from the 5' RACE reads in MiXCR, one entry per CDR3 protein. The profile shows under 950,000 distinct CDR3 sequences, under 20% of them singletons. Points from the study as a whole: What seemed typical of ankylosing spondylitis blood was a TCR beta motif built from eight highly homologous variants. A CD8+ phenotype characterized the disease-linked clones, which were relatively rare in peripheral blood. Reports say disease-linked clones showed up significantly more in matched ankylosing spondylitis synovial fluid.

The source is a male donor with ankylosing spondylitis. The sequenced material came from blood, either unsorted or a sorted T cell fraction (not recorded which). This chain connects TRBV9 to TRBJ2-1; 8 positions agree with TRBD2. The CDR3 sequence: CASSPRLAGPDNEQFF. For the CDR3, the DNA is TGTGCCAGCAGCCCTCGGCTAGCGGGCCCTGACAATGAGCAGTTCTTC.